This T cell receptor (beta chain) emerged from a study of blood T cell repertoires in COVID-19. For the study at large: From T cells, B-cell-depleted T cells, or PBMCs came the material, which was cDNA or gDNA.

As processed by the authors: Reference gene primer amplification gave nucleated cell count estimates. Clones were sequenced by immunoSEQ multiplex PCR, and TCRdb holds only the in-frame ones, with some missing. V, J and clone size are taken as reported in that table, and D and trimming were inferred from the DNA itself. The data show roughly 60,000 clones, with around 90% seen just once and around 8.4% held by the top ten. The CDR3 is 15 residues long. Germline loops: CDR1 SEHNR, CDR2 FQNEAQ (reference sequence). Trimming took 4 bases from V and 7 from J; bases not matched to a gene: 8. The sequence came from a woman older than 75 with active COVID-19. Material: peripheral blood. V is TRBV7-9 and J is TRBJ1-2, with 11 positions matching TRBD1. In DNA form, the CDR3 reads TGTGCCAGCAGCTGGCGAGGACAGGGGGCGACTGGCTACACCTTC. It codes for CASSWRGQGATGYTF.